This T cell receptor (beta chain) was observed in a study of shared clonotypes between healthy human individuals (TCRdb year 2020). Notes on the research overall: The cohort included a few men and a couple of women between 18 and 49 years of age. For each donor, CD4 naive and CD4 memory were each run on three plates, CD8 naive on two plates, and CD8 memory on one plate. Blood TCR repertoires of a handful of healthy adults were deeply sequenced to estimate repertoire size and the extent of clonotype sharing between individuals. To increase sequencing depth and limit assay-specific biases, TCR repertoire library preparation and sequencing were carried out by different laboratories using diverse techniques. Per donor, leukapheresis produced somewhere between about 0.8 and 9.5 billion PBMCs. Findings and caveats that apply to the study as a whole: Larger estimated clonotype richness was generally found for naive subsets than for memory subsets. Pairwise subsampling indicated that sequencing depth was expected to affect the degree of clonotype sharing among donors. Because the study included a small number of donors, the genetic and exposure-history diversity represented was limited. Even with the large sequencing depth, rarefaction of the sorted-subset datasets indicated that sequencing was incomplete. Clonotypes shared by all four sorted-subset donors showed higher generation probabilities than non-shared clonotypes. Sampling was limited to blood, and TCR repertoires in tissue likely differ from TCR repertoires in blood. When several donors were compared, the shared fraction of clonotypes was around 4.6% for naive CD4, over 3% for naive CD8, roughly 2.5% for memory CD4, and 0.35% to 0.5% for memory CD8.

Using the deep immunoSEQ assay, TCR CDR3 regions were amplified from genomic DNA by multiplex PCR. Extracted genomic DNA from each cell subset was spread evenly across all wells of several immunoSEQ 96-well plates, with each plate serving as a replicate. For sorted subsets, 200 to 250 ng of genomic DNA, equivalent to around 31,000 T cell genomes, went into each replicate PCR. Purified libraries were measured with a Qubit 3.0 fluorometer, size-checked on a Bioanalyzer 2100, and measured again with the KAPA Library Quantification kit. A separate single-read 150-cycle Illumina NextSeq 550 flow cell was used to sequence each immunoSEQ 96-well plate. Turning to the authors' computational methods: Because the immunoSEQ output held only junctional sequences and lacked quality scores, the filtering could not match the filtering applied to full-length reads. To assign V/J genes and CDR3, sequences were annotated using PyIR, a Python wrapper for IgBLAST v1.9, with IMGT germline references. Reads were filtered out if the reads had weak V/J assignments (E-value above 1e-6), no CDR3, stop codons, out-of-frame junctions, or ambiguous translated residues. V3J clonotypes were defined by identical inferred V gene, J gene, and CDR3 amino acid sequence. To compute the percentage overlap between repertoires, the number of shared unique clonotypes was divided by the size of the smaller repertoire. Three approaches were used to assess repertoire richness: RTK rarefaction, the Chao1 estimator, and Recon v2.1 estimates of unobserved clonotypes. Generation probabilities were computed with OLGA for all TCRbeta clonotypes obtained by the gDNA method from four donors. Held by TCRdb, this immuneACCESS table contains in-frame sequences only and omits some clones. Under half of the omission traces to an unresolved V gene where checked; the cause of the rest is unknown. The V and J calls and clone size come from that table; D and trimming were worked out from the DNA. For this sample the table gives millions of clones, of which around 96% were detected only once. 1.1% of the sample rests with the top ten.

Trimming takes 5 bases off V and 8 bases off J; junction bases not matched to a gene: 8. Counted from cysteine to phenylalanine, this CDR3 has 14 amino acids. The sequence is cut down to CDR3 DNA, 42 bases in frame from base 1. CDR1 and CDR2 are read off the germline V gene (reference sequence) as PRHDT and FYEKMQ. Remarks on this clone: The specificity of this receptor is unknown. Base qualities are not at hand, and no much larger clone is one base apart.

CD8 naive samples were CD45RO-negative cells positively selected for CCR7, giving a CD45RA+CCR7+ population that excluded TemRA cells. The donors were healthy, HIV-negative adults who had no recently reported acute infections or vaccinations. All donors were Caucasian adults living in Nashville, Tennessee, USA. Blood was collected by leukapheresis, and PBMCs were isolated by Ficoll-Histopaque density gradient centrifugation and then cryopreserved in liquid nitrogen vapor phase. Analytical flow cytometry was used to check the purity and quantity of every magnetically sorted T cell population. Each sorted fraction had its genomic DNA isolated and then quantified by UV absorbance on a Nanodrop 2000c.

The TCR originated in a man aged 18-30 years in good health. Sequencing was carried out using naive CD8+ T cells sorted from blood. Per the publication, the cell subset or site label means: CD45RA+CCR7+. The chain is assembled from TRBV13 and TRBJ1-1; 10 bases in the middle match TRBD1. CDR3 protein: CASSPTDRGVEAFF. The nucleotide sequence is given as TGTGCCAGCAGCCCGACGGACAGGGGGGTAGAAGCTTTCTTT.